The clone carrying this TCR beta chain has a handful of counts. Its antigen is as yet unknown. The data belong to a study of cytomegalovirus exposure and HLA in healthy donors. The PCR ran on 60 Vbeta and 13 Jbeta primers. TCRdb keeps only in-frame clones here, not all; method: immunoSEQ multiplex PCR. The data contain about 100,000 clones, approximately 80% of them singletons. The trim removed 3 bases at V and 8 bases at J, leaving 5 bases unmatched. CDR1 is KGHSH, CDR2 LQKENI, per germline. The CDR3 has 13 amino acids. Study observations and caveats: Some TCR beta chains (about 180 of them) were listed as cytomegalovirus-associated. Specificity for CMV antigens was confirmed in vitro for a few of the CMV-associated chains.

This chain joins TRBV18 and TRBJ1-2; 8 bases map to TRBD1. The clonotype originates from a female donor in good health and CMV-seropositive. Material for sequencing was PBMCs. The CDR3 loop is CASSPPTGAGYTF. DNA of the CDR3: TGTGCCAGCTCACCGCCGACAGGGGCAGGCTACACCTTC. Based on the CDR3 plus reference TRBV18 and TRBJ1-2, the full variable domain is NAGVMQNPRHLVRRRGQEARLRCSPMKGHSHVYWYRQLPEEGLKFMVYLQKENIIDESGMPKERFSAEFPKEGPSILRIQQVVRGDSAAYFCASSPPTGAGYTFGSGTRLTVV.